This is a list of T cell receptor beta chains from one sample in a study of shared clonotypes between healthy human individuals. Sequencing used immunoSEQ multiplex PCR; TCRdb keeps in-frame clones, though not all of them. The sample includes roughly 2 million clones, 85% to 95% of them seen just once. Input material: naive CD4+ T cells sorted from blood. The receptor source for this set is a man aged 18-30 years in good health. Both conserved end residues are part of each CDR3. Each record gives: D gene, clone size, J gene, V gene, CDR3 protein, CDR3 DNA. The D gene is left open where the match is weak. The size of a clone is reported for some rows only, either as once, few or many, or as a class for expanded clones.

d_call: TRBD2
clone_size: NA
j_call: TRBJ2-7
v_call: TRBV4-3
cdr3_aa: CASSQDWLAGLYEQYF
cdr3_nt: TGCGCCAGCAGCCAAGATTGGCTAGCGGGATTGTACGAGCAGTACTTC

d_call: NA
clone_size: NA
j_call: TRBJ1-4
v_call: TRBV9
cdr3_aa: CASSTRGLWNEKLFF
cdr3_nt: TGTGCCAGCAGCACCAGAGGACTGTGGAATGAAAAACTGTTTTTT

d_call: NA
clone_size: NA
j_call: TRBJ2-5
v_call: TRBV20-1
cdr3_aa: CSVRPGETQYF
cdr3_nt: TGCAGTGTTAGGCCAGGGGAGACCCAGTACTTC

d_call: NA
clone_size: NA
j_call: TRBJ2-2
v_call: TRBV7-2
cdr3_aa: CASSLVGSPNTGELFF
cdr3_nt: TGTGCCAGCAGCTTAGTCGGGTCCCCCAACACCGGGGAGCTGTTTTTT

d_call: NA
clone_size: NA
j_call: TRBJ2-7
v_call: TRBV15
cdr3_aa: CATSREVITYEQYF
cdr3_nt: TGTGCCACCAGCAGAGAAGTGATTACCTACGAGCAGTACTTC

d_call: TRBD1
clone_size: NA
j_call: TRBJ2-1
v_call: TRBV28
cdr3_aa: CASSPSRQGSLTNEQFF
cdr3_nt: TGTGCCAGCAGTCCAAGTCGACAGGGTAGCCTTACTAATGAGCAGTTCTTC

d_call: TRBD1
clone_size: NA
j_call: TRBJ1-5
v_call: TRBV10-3
cdr3_aa: CAISGDRAGQPQHF
cdr3_nt: TGTGCCATCAGTGGTGACAGGGCTGGACAGCCCCAGCATTTT

d_call: TRBD2
clone_size: NA
j_call: TRBJ2-1
v_call: TRBV27
cdr3_aa: CASRRTSASSYNEQFF
cdr3_nt: TGTGCCAGCAGGAGGACTAGTGCCAGCTCCTACAATGAGCAGTTCTTC

d_call: TRBD2
clone_size: NA
j_call: TRBJ2-7
v_call: TRBV6-1
cdr3_aa: CASPRGGAQYEQYF
cdr3_nt: TGTGCCAGCCCCCGCGGGGGGGCCCAATACGAGCAGTACTTC

d_call: TRBD1
clone_size: NA
j_call: TRBJ1-5
v_call: TRBV27
cdr3_aa: CASSSLGTGGGQPQHF
cdr3_nt: TGTGCCAGCAGTTCGCTAGGGACAGGGGGCGGTCAGCCCCAGCATTTT

d_call: TRBD1
clone_size: NA
j_call: TRBJ1-2
v_call: TRBV30
cdr3_aa: CAWSPGQGGYTF
cdr3_nt: TGTGCCTGGAGTCCAGGACAGGGCGGCTACACCTTC

d_call: NA
clone_size: NA
j_call: TRBJ2-3
v_call: TRBV19
cdr3_aa: CASKHPMSTDTQYF
cdr3_nt: TGTGCCTCGAAGCACCCGATGAGCACAGATACGCAGTATTTT

d_call: NA
clone_size: NA
j_call: TRBJ2-1
v_call: TRBV28
cdr3_aa: CASSLSGTGRSGEQFF
cdr3_nt: TGTGCCAGCAGTTTATCTGGGACCGGGAGATCGGGTGAGCAGTTCTTC

d_call: TRBD1
clone_size: many
j_call: TRBJ1-2
v_call: TRBV5-4
cdr3_aa: CASTLDRGYGYTF
cdr3_nt: TGTGCCAGCACCCTGGACAGGGGCTATGGCTACACCTTC

d_call: NA
clone_size: NA
j_call: TRBJ1-2
v_call: TRBV7-8
cdr3_aa: CASSKDALGGYTF
cdr3_nt: TGTGCCAGCAGCAAGGATGCCTTGGGGGGCTACACCTTC

d_call: NA
clone_size: NA
j_call: TRBJ1-5
v_call: TRBV7-9
cdr3_aa: CASSLETDRDYQPQHF
cdr3_nt: TGTGCCAGCAGCTTAGAGACCGATAGGGATTATCAGCCCCAGCATTTT

d_call: NA
clone_size: NA
j_call: TRBJ2-1
v_call: TRBV30
cdr3_aa: CAWREGSAYNEQFF
cdr3_nt: TGTGCCTGGAGGGAGGGGTCAGCCTACAATGAGCAGTTCTTC

d_call: NA
clone_size: NA
j_call: TRBJ1-1
v_call: TRBV6-1
cdr3_aa: CASRLQGTEAFF
cdr3_nt: TGTGCCAGCAGGCTACAGGGTACTGAAGCTTTCTTT

d_call: TRBD1
clone_size: few
j_call: TRBJ1-3
v_call: TRBV6-5
cdr3_aa: CASSYSTGGSGNTIYF
cdr3_nt: TGTGCCAGCAGTTACTCTACAGGGGGCTCTGGAAACACCATATATTTT

d_call: NA
clone_size: NA
j_call: TRBJ2-7
v_call: TRBV6-5
cdr3_aa: CASSYGQINEQYF
cdr3_nt: TGTGCCAGCAGCTACGGGCAGATCAACGAGCAGTACTTC

d_call: TRBD1
clone_size: NA
j_call: TRBJ1-6
v_call: TRBV30
cdr3_aa: CAWSFRDRKRGSPLHF
cdr3_nt: TGTGCCTGGTCCTTCCGGGACAGAAAAAGAGGTTCACCCCTCCACTTT

d_call: TRBD1
clone_size: NA
j_call: TRBJ2-7
v_call: TRBV10-1
cdr3_aa: CASSRDRGEQYF
cdr3_nt: TGCGCCAGCAGTCGGGACAGGGGAGAGCAGTACTTC

d_call: NA
clone_size: NA
j_call: TRBJ2-1
v_call: TRBV30
cdr3_aa: CAWRGAGSYNEQFF
cdr3_nt: TGTGCCTGGAGAGGGGCTGGCTCCTACAATGAGCAGTTCTTC

d_call: NA
clone_size: NA
j_call: TRBJ2-5
v_call: TRBV30
cdr3_aa: CAWSVQYQETQYF
cdr3_nt: TGTGCCTGGAGTGTACAGTACCAAGAGACCCAGTACTTC

d_call: NA
clone_size: NA
j_call: TRBJ2-7
v_call: TRBV5-1
cdr3_aa: CASSLEGREYEQYF
cdr3_nt: TGCGCCAGCAGCTTGGAGGGCAGGGAATACGAGCAGTACTTC

d_call: NA
clone_size: NA
j_call: TRBJ2-7
v_call: TRBV11-3
cdr3_aa: CASSLDGGAQYF
cdr3_nt: TGTGCCAGCAGCTTAGATGGGGGCGCGCAGTACTTC

d_call: NA
clone_size: NA
j_call: TRBJ1-3
v_call: TRBV4-3
cdr3_aa: CASSQDRAGFGNTIYF
cdr3_nt: TGCGCCAGCAGCCAAGATCGGGCGGGGTTCGGAAACACCATATATTTT

d_call: NA
clone_size: NA
j_call: TRBJ2-5
v_call: TRBV10-3
cdr3_aa: CATRERGTQETQYF
cdr3_nt: TGTGCCACCCGTGAAAGGGGTACCCAAGAGACCCAGTACTTC

d_call: NA
clone_size: NA
j_call: TRBJ2-3
v_call: TRBV19
cdr3_aa: CASSPPGPGRTDTQYF
cdr3_nt: TGTGCCAGTAGTCCACCCGGACCGGGCCGCACAGATACGCAGTATTTT

d_call: TRBD1
clone_size: once
j_call: TRBJ2-3
v_call: TRBV14
cdr3_aa: CASSQRDSLGEDTQYF
cdr3_nt: TGTGCCAGCAGCCAACGGGACAGTCTCGGGGAAGATACGCAGTATTTT

d_call: NA
clone_size: NA
j_call: TRBJ2-7
v_call: TRBV2
cdr3_aa: CASSPLTSGTGEQYF
cdr3_nt: TGTGCCAGCAGTCCCCTAACCTCAGGGACGGGAGAGCAGTACTTC

d_call: NA
clone_size: NA
j_call: TRBJ2-5
v_call: TRBV18
cdr3_aa: CASSQGSQETQYF
cdr3_nt: TGTGCCAGCTCACAAGGGTCTCAAGAGACCCAGTACTTC

d_call: NA
clone_size: NA
j_call: TRBJ2-7
v_call: TRBV7-2
cdr3_aa: CASSLARGVAYEQYF
cdr3_nt: TGTGCCAGCAGCTTAGCGAGGGGAGTGGCTTACGAGCAGTACTTC

d_call: NA
clone_size: NA
j_call: TRBJ1-1
v_call: TRBV4-1
cdr3_aa: CASSQEGNGFSQAFF
cdr3_nt: TGCGCCAGCAGCCAAGAAGGAAATGGGTTTTCTCAAGCTTTCTTT

d_call: NA
clone_size: NA
j_call: TRBJ2-4
v_call: TRBV10-3
cdr3_aa: CAISESAGLAKNIQYF
cdr3_nt: TGTGCCATCAGTGAGTCTGCGGGCCTAGCCAAAAACATTCAGTACTTC

d_call: TRBD1
clone_size: NA
j_call: TRBJ2-2
v_call: TRBV5-4
cdr3_aa: CASSLVGTDTGELFF
cdr3_nt: TGTGCCAGCAGCTTGGTAGGGACAGACACCGGGGAGCTGTTTTTT

d_call: TRBD1
clone_size: once
j_call: TRBJ1-1
v_call: TRBV2
cdr3_aa: CASRNRGGGTEAFF
cdr3_nt: TGTGCCAGCAGAAACAGGGGAGGGGGCACTGAAGCTTTCTTT

d_call: TRBD2
clone_size: NA
j_call: TRBJ2-7
v_call: TRBV10-3
cdr3_aa: CAISPSGRAVEQYF
cdr3_nt: TGTGCCATCAGTCCTAGCGGGAGGGCCGTCGAGCAGTACTTC

d_call: NA
clone_size: NA
j_call: TRBJ2-7
v_call: TRBV7-2
cdr3_aa: CASSSGVANSYEQYF
cdr3_nt: TGTGCCAGCAGCTCTGGGGTCGCGAACTCCTACGAGCAGTACTTC

d_call: NA
clone_size: NA
j_call: TRBJ1-5
v_call: TRBV30
cdr3_aa: CAWSDYKGFWQPQHF
cdr3_nt: TGTGCCTGGAGTGATTATAAGGGATTTTGGCAGCCCCAGCATTTT

d_call: TRBD1
clone_size: NA
j_call: TRBJ1-2
v_call: TRBV10-3
cdr3_aa: CAMSGTDNYGYTF
cdr3_nt: TGTGCCATGTCCGGGACAGATAACTATGGCTACACCTTC